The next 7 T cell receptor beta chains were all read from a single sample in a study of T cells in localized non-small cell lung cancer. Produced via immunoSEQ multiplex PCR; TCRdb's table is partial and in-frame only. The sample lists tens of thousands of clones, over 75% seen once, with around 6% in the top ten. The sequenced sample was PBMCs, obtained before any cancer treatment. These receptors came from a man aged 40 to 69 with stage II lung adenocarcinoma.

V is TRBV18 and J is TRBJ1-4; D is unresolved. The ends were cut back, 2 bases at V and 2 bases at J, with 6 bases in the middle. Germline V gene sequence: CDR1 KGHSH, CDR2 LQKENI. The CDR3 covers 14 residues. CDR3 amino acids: CASSPVGTNEKLFF. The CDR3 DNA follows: TGTGCCAGCTCACCAGTAGGGACTAATGAAAAACTGTTTTTT. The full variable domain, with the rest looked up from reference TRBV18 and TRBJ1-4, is NAGVMQNPRHLVRRRGQEARLRCSPMKGHSHVYWYRQLPEEGLKFMVYLQKENIIDESGMPKERFSAEFPKEGPSILRIQQVVRGDSAAYFCASSPVGTNEKLFFGSGTQLSVL.

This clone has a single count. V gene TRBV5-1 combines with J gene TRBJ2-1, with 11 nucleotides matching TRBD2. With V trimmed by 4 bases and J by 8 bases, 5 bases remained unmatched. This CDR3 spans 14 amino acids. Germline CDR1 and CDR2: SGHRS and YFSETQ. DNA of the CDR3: TGCGCCAGCAGCGATAGCGGGGGGGCGTATGAGCAGTTCTTC. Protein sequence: CASSDSGGAYEQFF.

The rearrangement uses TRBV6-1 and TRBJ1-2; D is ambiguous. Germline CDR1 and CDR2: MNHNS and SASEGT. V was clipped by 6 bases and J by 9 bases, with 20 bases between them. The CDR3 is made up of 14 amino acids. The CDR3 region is CASSETMVGYRYTF. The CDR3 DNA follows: TGTGCCAGCAGCGAAACTATGGTGGGGTATCGCTACACCTTC.

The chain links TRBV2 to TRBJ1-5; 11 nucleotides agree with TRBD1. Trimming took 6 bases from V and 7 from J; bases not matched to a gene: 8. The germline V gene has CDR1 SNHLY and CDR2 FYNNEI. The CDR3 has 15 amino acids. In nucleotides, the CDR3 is TGTGCCAGCAGGCTGGGACAGGGGGACCGACAGCCCCAGCATTTT. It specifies CASRLGQGDRQPQHF.

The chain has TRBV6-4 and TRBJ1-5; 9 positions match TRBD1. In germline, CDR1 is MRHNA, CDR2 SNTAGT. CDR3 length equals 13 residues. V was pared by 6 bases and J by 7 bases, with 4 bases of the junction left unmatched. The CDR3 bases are TGTGCCAGCAGCCGGGACAGGGAACAGCCCCAGCATTTT. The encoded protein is CASSRDREQPQHF.

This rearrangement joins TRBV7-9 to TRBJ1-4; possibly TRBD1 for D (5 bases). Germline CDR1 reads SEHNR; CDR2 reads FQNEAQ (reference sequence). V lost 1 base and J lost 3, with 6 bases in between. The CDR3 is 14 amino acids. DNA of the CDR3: TGTGCCAGCAGCTTAGGGGGCGCTAATGAAAAACTGTTTTTT. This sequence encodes CASSLGGANEKLFF.

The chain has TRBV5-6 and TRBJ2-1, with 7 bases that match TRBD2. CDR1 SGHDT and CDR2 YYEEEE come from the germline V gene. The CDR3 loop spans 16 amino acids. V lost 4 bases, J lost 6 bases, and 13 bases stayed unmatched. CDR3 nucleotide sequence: TGTGCCAGCAGCCGTAAGGGAATTAGACTAGCCAATGAGCAGTTCTTC. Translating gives CASSRKGIRLANEQFF. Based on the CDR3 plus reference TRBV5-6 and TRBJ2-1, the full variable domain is DAGVTQSPTHLIKTRGQQVTLRCSPKSGHDTVSWYQQALGQGPQFIFQYYEEEERQRGNFPDRFSGHQFPNYSSELNVNALLLGDSALYLCASSRKGIRLANEQFFGPGTRLTVL.